Sequencing of this T cell receptor (beta chain) was carried out in a study of T cells in localized non-small cell lung cancer. Study results and limitations: Among the tissues sampled, uninvolved adjacent lung had the highest T cell clonality, above tumor. Elevated circulating T cell density in blood was associated with longer overall survival.

Here immunoSEQ multiplex PCR was the method, and the copy in TCRdb shows in-frame clones only, minus some. The data show under 4,000 clones, with around a quarter seen just once and around 8.6% held by the top ten. This CDR3 is 14 amino acids long. Germline assignment: CDR1 SGHNT and CDR2 YENEEA. Trimming removed 1 base at V and 9 bases at J, with 10 bases between. This clone is labeled medium-sized. Its antigen is undetermined. Source: lung tumor tissue, taken before any cancer treatment. This clonotype originated in a woman aged 40-69 years with stage I lung adenocarcinoma. The chain links TRBV11-3 to TRBJ1-6, with D hard to call. The DNA for the CDR3 is TGTGCCAGCAGCTTAGTGGCCAGCGGTTCACCCCTCCACTTT. It specifies CASSLVASGSPLHF. Full variable domain (missing parts from reference TRBV11-3 and TRBJ1-6): EAGVVQSPRYKIIEKKQPVAFWCNPISGHNTLYWYLQNLGQGPELLIRYENEEAVDDSQLPKDRFSAERLKGVDSTLKIQPAELGDSAVYLCASSLVASGSPLHFGNGTRLTVT.